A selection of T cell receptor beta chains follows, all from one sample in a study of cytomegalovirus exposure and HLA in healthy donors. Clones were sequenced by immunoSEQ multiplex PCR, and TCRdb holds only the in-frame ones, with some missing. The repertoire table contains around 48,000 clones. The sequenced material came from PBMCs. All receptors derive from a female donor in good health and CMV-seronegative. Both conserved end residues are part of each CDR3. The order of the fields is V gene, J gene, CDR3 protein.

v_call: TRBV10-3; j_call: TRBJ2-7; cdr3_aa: CAISVVSGAPHEQYF
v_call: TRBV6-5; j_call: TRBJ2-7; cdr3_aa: CASRASGTRAYEQYF
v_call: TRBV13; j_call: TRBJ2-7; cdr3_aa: CASSLGVGTVLYEQYF
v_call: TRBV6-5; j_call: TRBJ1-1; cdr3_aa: CASSRAGVLPEAFF
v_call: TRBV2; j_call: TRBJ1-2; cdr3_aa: CASSLENYGYTF
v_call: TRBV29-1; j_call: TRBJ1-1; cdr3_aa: CSVVPDGKAFF
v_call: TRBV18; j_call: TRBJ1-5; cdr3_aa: CASSPPGAVNSNQPQHF
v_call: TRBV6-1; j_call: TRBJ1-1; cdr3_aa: CASRTTANTEAFF
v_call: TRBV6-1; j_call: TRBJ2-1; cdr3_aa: CASSEAPGQGAEEQFF
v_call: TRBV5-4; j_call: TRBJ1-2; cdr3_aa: CASSSPGAYGYTF
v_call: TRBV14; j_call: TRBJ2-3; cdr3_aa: CASSGSPDTQYF
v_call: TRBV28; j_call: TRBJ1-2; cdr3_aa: CASSLPGQGKGYTF
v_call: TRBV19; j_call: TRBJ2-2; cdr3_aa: CASSIESGTTGELFF
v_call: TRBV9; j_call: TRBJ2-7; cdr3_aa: CASSIGTGKYEQYF
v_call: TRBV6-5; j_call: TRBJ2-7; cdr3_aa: CASSTARGGTYEQYF
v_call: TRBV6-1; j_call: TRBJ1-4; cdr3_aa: CASSEEAFLARGEKLFF
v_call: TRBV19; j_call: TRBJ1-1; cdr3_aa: CASSILRPGQGGTEAFF
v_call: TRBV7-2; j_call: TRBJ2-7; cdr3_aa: CASSLGQVGGEQYF
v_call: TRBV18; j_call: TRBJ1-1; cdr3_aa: CASSSGRDTEAFF
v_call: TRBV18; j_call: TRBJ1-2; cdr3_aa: CASSPRGQENYGYTF
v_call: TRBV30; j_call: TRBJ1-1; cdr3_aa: CAWSRDMNTEAFF
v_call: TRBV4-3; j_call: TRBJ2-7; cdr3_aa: CASSQLDRGLNEQYF
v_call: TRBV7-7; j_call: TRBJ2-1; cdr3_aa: CASSLRQGPYNEQFF
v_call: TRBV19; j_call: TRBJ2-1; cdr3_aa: CASSIDRGNEQFF
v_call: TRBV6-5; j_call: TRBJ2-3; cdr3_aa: CASSLTEGLTDTQYF
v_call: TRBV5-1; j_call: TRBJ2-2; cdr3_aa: CASSWITGEPGELFF
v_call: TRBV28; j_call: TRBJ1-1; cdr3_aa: CASRRQGVEAFF
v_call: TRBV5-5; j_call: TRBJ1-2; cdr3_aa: CASSLIAGNYGYTF
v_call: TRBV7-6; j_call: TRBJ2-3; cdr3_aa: CASSSSTDTQYF
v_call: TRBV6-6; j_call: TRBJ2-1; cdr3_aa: CASKSGGAREQFF
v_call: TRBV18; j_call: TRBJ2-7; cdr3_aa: CASSPSVGGFYEQYF
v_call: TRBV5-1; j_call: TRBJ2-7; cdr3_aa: CASSPGTDGIYEQYF
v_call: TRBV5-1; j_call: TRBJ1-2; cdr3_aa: CASSSAPSGANYGYTF